One sample yielded the 27 T cell receptor beta chains listed below, sequenced in a study of regulatory T cells in long-lasting Graves disease. Library construction for TCR beta used iRepertoire HTBI primers and Arm-PCR of CDR3 regions. TCRdb redid the calling of the multiplex PCR reads with MiXCR, one entry per CDR3 protein. The table has 650,000 to 850,000 distinct CDR3 sequences, roughly 30% seen once. Time point here: persistent/refractory GD, antithyroid drugs over 5 years with positive TRAb. The TCR library was prepared using RNA isolated from PBMCs. This sample comprised peripheral blood mononuclear cells (PBMCs), obtained when the disease was refractory, from a patient treated with antithyroid drugs. The receptors come from a female donor with Graves disease.

This clonotype came up a few times. The chain recombines TRBV19 with TRBJ1-2; weak D call: TRBD1 (5 bases). The CDR3 has 17 residues. Trimming stripped 2 bases from V and 0 bases from J, with 16 bases between. The V gene's germline CDR1 is LNHDA and CDR2 SQIVND (reference sequence). The CDR3 region has the DNA TGTGCCAGTAGTATACCCGATCGACAGTTCGCTAACTATGGCTACACCTTC. Translated, it gives CASSIPDRQFANYGYTF. Looking up the rest from reference TRBV19 and TRBJ1-2 gives the full variable domain: DGGITQSPKYLFRKEGQNVTLSCEQNLNHDAMYWYRQDPGQGLRLIYYSQIVNDFQKGDIAEGYSVSREKKESFPLTVTSAQKNPTAFYLCASSIPDRQFANYGYTFGSGTRLTVV.

J is TRBJ1-1 and V is TRBV5-1, with 7 positions matching TRBD1. CDR1 SGHRS and CDR2 YFSETQ come from the germline V gene. Trimming removed 1 base from V and 2 bases from J; junction bases left unmatched: 8. The CDR3 sequence is 16 residues long. The CDR3 spells CASSLLRRGLNTEAFF. The CDR3 DNA reads as TGCGCCAGCAGCTTGTTAAGAAGGGGGCTCAACACTGAAGCTTTCTTT.

This clonotype has a handful of counts. The chain is built from TRBV11-2 and TRBJ2-7; D is unresolved. V was pared by 3 bases and J by 3 bases, with 15 bases between. The length of the CDR3 is 15 residues. Per germline, CDR1 SGHAT and CDR2 FQNNGV. The CDR3 coding sequence is TGTGCCAGCAGCTTTGTCGGGTACGCCCACTACGAGCAGTACTTC. It encodes CASSFVGYAHYEQYF.

This chain links TRBV6-2 or TRBV6-3 with TRBJ1-2; D unresolved. Trimming cost V 8 bases and J 7 bases, with 23 bases left between them. Germline CDR1 reads MNHEY; CDR2 reads SVGEGT. This CDR3 comprises 15 residues. DNA for the CDR3: TGTGCCAGCCGTCCTCTGGGCAGGCAATTGCTTGGCTACACCTTC. Amino acids: CASRPLGRQLLGYTF.

This clonotype turned up a few times. This chain links TRBV12-3 or TRBV12-4 with TRBJ2-7; 9 bases align to TRBD1. V lost 5 bases to trimming and J lost 6 bases; unmatched junction nucleotides: 17. This CDR3 has 17 amino acids. CDR3 sequence: CASSPVPGQGKRVEQYF. The CDR3 region has the DNA TGTGCCAGCAGTCCTGTCCCGGGACAGGGAAAGAGGGTCGAGCAGTACTTC.

Points on this clonotype: It may be a read error: a sequence one base away is much more abundant. V and J are TRBV27 and TRBJ2-7; 10 bases map to TRBD2. Unmatched junction bases numbered 9, after V lost 4 bases and J lost 6 bases. The CDR3 consists of 15 residues. Germline-derived CDR1 and CDR2 are MNHEY and SMNVEV (reference sequence). The CDR3, as DNA: TGTGCCAGCAGTTCACTAGCGGGAAGGGTCTGCGAGCAGTACTTC. Its protein is CASSSLAGRVCEQYF.

This clonotype came up a few times. This CDR3 reads CASRGRGGAGVTNQPQHF. For the CDR3, the DNA is TGTGCCAGCAGGGGGAGAGGGGGGGCAGGGGTCACCAATCAGCCCCAGCATTTT. The chain carries TRBV28 and TRBJ1-5; tentatively, D is TRBD1 (6 bases). V was clipped by 6 bases and J by 3 bases, with 24 bases between them. CDR1 and CDR2 (germline): MDHEN, SYDVKM. The CDR3 is made up of 18 amino acids.

This clonotype was seen more than once but under ten times. The rearrangement uses TRBV6-1 and TRBJ2-2, with 9 bases matching TRBD1. Trimming at V came to 3 bases and at J to 7 bases, leaving 6 bases not matched to a gene. CDR3 length equals 15 residues. Per germline, CDR1 MNHNS and CDR2 SASEGT. CDR3 DNA: TGTGCCAGCAGTGATCGGGACAGGGCGGTCGGGGAGCTGTTTTTT. Protein sequence: CASSDRDRAVGELFF.

This chain connects TRBV2 to TRBJ1-1; tentatively, D is TRBD1 (5 bases). Trimming took off 8 bases at V and 5 bases at J, with 15 bases between the two ends. The length of the CDR3 is 13 residues. Germline V gives CDR1 SNHLY, CDR2 FYNNEI. This CDR3 is CASEKGVETEAFF. Written as DNA, the CDR3 is TGTGCCAGCGAGAAAGGGGTTGAGACTGAAGCTTTCTTT.

This clonotype was observed a few times. J is TRBJ1-1 and V is TRBV13, with TRBD1 identical over 10 bases. V trimming: 0 bases; J trimming: 6 bases; junction bases outside the gene matches: 4. The germline gives CDR1 PRHDT, CDR2 FYEKMQ (reference sequence). This CDR3 region has 15 residues. The CDR3 coding sequence is TGTGCCAGCAGCTTAGGCGGGACAGGGGACTCTGAAGCTTTCTTT. This translates into CASSLGGTGDSEAFF. The full variable domain, with the rest looked up from reference TRBV13 and TRBJ1-1, is AAGVIQSPRHLIKEKRETATLKCYPIPRHDTVYWYQQGPGQDPQFLISFYEKMQSDKGSIPDRFSAQQFSDYHSELNMSSLELGDSALYFCASSLGGTGDSEAFFGQGTRLTVV.

This clonotype was seen a few times. This sequence joins TRBV20-1 and TRBJ2-7; TRBD1 matches at 7 bases. The CDR3 consists of 13 residues. Losses at the gene ends were 6 bases for V and 2 bases for J; bases not matched to a gene: 7. The germline CDR1 and CDR2 sequences are DFQATT and SNEGSKA (reference sequence). The CDR3 loop reads CSATGTAPYEQYF. For the CDR3, the DNA is TGCAGTGCGACCGGGACAGCCCCCTACGAGCAGTACTTC.

The rearrangement joins TRBV6-4 to TRBJ2-1; 8 bases match TRBD2. The CDR3 has 14 residues. In germline, CDR1 is MRHNA, CDR2 SNTAGT. V was clipped by 3 bases and J by 5 bases; unmatched bases: 3. The CDR3 sequence: CASSEGLEHNEQFF. CDR3 in DNA: TGTGCCAGCAGTGAGGGACTAGAGCACAATGAGCAGTTCTTC.

This clonotype was seen only a few times. This sequence joins TRBV12-3 or TRBV12-4 and TRBJ1-1, with unresolved D. The CDR3 consists of 12 residues. The V end was cut by 8 bases, the J end by 3 bases, with 10 bases between. The CDR3 spells CASARGYTEAFF. CDR3 bases: TGTGCCAGCGCCAGAGGGTACACTGAAGCTTTCTTT.

The chain is built from TRBV5-1 and TRBJ1-4; D is unclear. Deletions cut 5 bases from V and 8 bases from J, with 16 bases between. Germline V CDR1 and CDR2: SGHRS, YFSETQ. The CDR3 has 14 residues. The CDR3 sequence: CASSLDLAVEKLFF. CDR3 bases: TGCGCCAGCAGTCTGGACCTGGCCGTCGAAAAACTGTTTTTT.

The gene calls are TRBV29-1 and TRBJ1-2; 9 bases match TRBD1. The CDR3 is 16 amino acids. Germline V gives CDR1 SQVTM, CDR2 ANQGSEA. V gave up 0 bases and J gave up 3 bases; unmatched junction bases: 8. The CDR3 reads CSVEDSVRDRDYGYTF. The CDR3 DNA sequence: TGCAGCGTTGAAGATTCGGTGCGGGACAGGGACTATGGCTACACCTTC.

The chain is built from TRBV5-4 and TRBJ1-5, with D possibly matching TRBD1 (5 bases). This CDR3 has 15 residues. Germline values: CDR1 SGHNT, CDR2 YYREEE (reference sequence). V gave up 0 bases and J gave up 5 bases, with 12 bases separating them. The CDR3 DNA reads TGTGCCAGCAGCTTGGATGGGGGAGGGGATCAGCCCCAGCATTTT. Translating gives CASSLDGGGDQPQHF.

This clonotype was observed a few times. The rearrangement links TRBV7-9 to TRBJ1-1, with 8 bases aligning to TRBD1. Germline V gene sequence: CDR1 SEHNR, CDR2 FQNEAQ (reference sequence). The CDR3 has 16 residues. The ends lost 5 bases at V and 4 bases at J; junction bases unmatched: 12. The CDR3 DNA follows: TGTGCCAGCAGCCCTTCGACAGGGGCAAGGGGCACTGAAGCTTTCTTT. Its translation is CASSPSTGARGTEAFF.

The chain recombines TRBV7-3 with TRBJ2-7, with 7 bases lining up with TRBD1. Germline V gene lookup returns CDR1 SGHTA and CDR2 FQGTGA. V was pared by 5 bases and J by 5 bases, with 6 bases of the junction left unmatched. The CDR3 contains 13 residues. CDR3 coding DNA: TGTGCCAGCAGCCCCGCAACAGGGGACGAGCAGTACTTC. This encodes CASSPATGDEQYF.

This clonotype was counted once. A read error may be the cause here, since a much bigger clone is one base away. The genes are TRBV12-5 and TRBJ1-5, with D possibly matching TRBD1 (5 bases). CDR1 is LGHNT and CDR2 is FRNRAP in the germline V gene. The CDR3 totals 16 residues. For the CDR3, the DNA is TGTGCTAGTGGTTTGGTGCCAGGGAGGCCAAATCGGCCCCAGCATTTT. It codes for CASGLVPGRPNRPQHF.

This chain links TRBV6-1 with TRBJ2-5, with a tentative D call TRBD1 (5 bases). The CDR3 covers 16 residues. V lost 0 bases, J lost 3 bases, and 14 bases lay in between. The germline CDR1 and CDR2 sequences are MNHNS and SASEGT. CDR3 sequence reads: CASSEAPTGGKETQYF. In DNA form, the CDR3 reads TGTGCCAGCAGTGAAGCGCCTACAGGTGGAAAAGAGACCCAGTACTTC.

V usage is TRBV6-1 and J usage is TRBJ1-2; D uncertain. V gave up 6 bases and J gave up 4 bases, with 15 bases separating them. The germline V gene has CDR1 MNHNS and CDR2 SASEGT. This CDR3 is 14 amino acids long. CDR3: CASSELHRSYGYTF. In DNA, the CDR3 is TGTGCCAGCAGCGAACTGCACAGATCCTATGGCTACACCTTC.

This clonotype was picked up a small number of times. V and J are TRBV5-1 and TRBJ1-4; no reliable D call. V lost 0 bases and J 3 bases, leaving 9 bases between the germline ends. The CDR3 runs 15 residues. Germline assignment: CDR1 SGHRS and CDR2 YFSETQ. CDR3 residues: CASSLAGNANEKLFF. CDR3 nucleotides: TGCGCCAGCAGCTTGGCAGGCAATGCTAATGAAAAACTGTTTTTT.

This clonotype occurred many times. This chain links TRBV27 with TRBJ2-7; perhaps TRBD2 as D (5 bases). Germline V gene data show CDR1 as MNHEY and CDR2 as SMNVEV (reference sequence). The CDR3 extends over 16 amino acids. V was pared by 8 bases and J by 0 bases, with 20 bases between. CDR3: CASAIFAGSSSYEQYF. DNA for the CDR3: TGTGCCAGCGCCATCTTTGCGGGTTCAAGCTCCTACGAGCAGTACTTC.

This clonotype appeared a few times. The CDR3 nucleotides read TGTGCCAGCAGCTTAGTGGAGGTGTATTACGAGCAGTACTTC. The encoded protein is CASSLVEVYYEQYF. The chain links TRBV7-2 to TRBJ2-7; maybe TRBD2 (5 bases). The germline V gene has CDR1 SGHTA and CDR2 FQGNSA. The germline V and J ends were trimmed by 1 base and 4 bases, with 11 bases remaining between them. CDR3 size: 14 residues.

Worth noting for this clonotype: This could be a read error, since a much larger clone is one nucleotide away. The rearrangement uses TRBV28 and TRBJ1-1, with 10 bases fitting TRBD1. With 6 bases clipped from V and 5 bases from J, the junction kept 6 bases outside the gene matches. Germline assignment: CDR1 MDHEN and CDR2 SYDVKM. This CDR3 is built from 14 residues. The CDR3: CASSTRQGATEAFF. The CDR3 DNA is TGTGCCAGCAGCACCCGACAGGGGGCGACTGAAGCTTTCTTT.

This sequence joins TRBV29-1 and TRBJ1-3, with TRBD1 matching 7 bases. Germline loops: CDR1 SQVTM, CDR2 ANQGSEA. The CDR3 length is 17 residues. V dropped 5 bases and J dropped 0; count of bases not matched to a gene: 13. CDR3 nucleotide sequence: TGCAGCGTTTTCCCCATCACAGGGGAGAACTCTGGAAACACCATATATTTT. It codes for CSVFPITGENSGNTIYF.

This clonotype was observed at least ten times. The chain employs TRBV28 and TRBJ1-2; D is perhaps TRBD1 (5 bases). Trimming left V 6 bases short and J 2 bases short, with 7 bases between. CDR3 size: 12 residues. Per germline, CDR1 MDHEN and CDR2 SYDVKM. The CDR3 nucleotides are TGTGCCAGCAGACAGGAGAACTATGGCTACACCTTC. Encoded protein: CASRQENYGYTF.